This entry lists 30 T cell receptor beta chains sequenced from one sample in a study of blood T cell repertoires in COVID-19 (dated by TCRdb to the early 2020s). The protocol used for the library was the immunoSEQ multiplex PCR assay. TCRdb provides this immuneACCESS table in a form limited to in-frame rearrangements. Some clones are lacking; in checked studies, under half of them reflect an unresolved V gene, and why the rest are absent is not known. The sample includes more than 150,000 clones, with approximately 91% observed a single time. Together, the top ten hold around 7% of the sample. Sequenced material: peripheral blood. These receptors all stem from a man aged 40-49 years with acute or convalescent COVID-19.

V gene TRBV7-2 combines with J gene TRBJ1-2, with TRBD1 matching 10 bases. The ends lost 0 bases at V and 7 bases at J; junction bases unmatched: 5. From germline, CDR1 is SGHTA and CDR2 FQGNSA. The CDR3 has 15 amino acids. The DNA for the CDR3 is TGTGCCAGCAGCTTAGCGGACAGGGACAGGGGTGGCTACACCTTC. Protein: CASSLADRDRGGYTF.

This chain connects TRBV7-8 to TRBJ2-3, with D maybe TRBD2 (6 bases). Between the trimmed V and J ends, which lost 1 base and 1 base, there was a span of 9 bases. The germline gives CDR1 SGHVS, CDR2 FQNEAQ. The length of the CDR3 is 15 residues. DNA for the CDR3: TGTGCCAGCAGCTTAGTCCCTAGCGGCACAGATACGCAGTATTTT. This sequence encodes CASSLVPSGTDTQYF.

The chain combines TRBV3-1 (or the pseudogene TRBV3-2) with TRBJ2-7; 7 bases match TRBD1. V lost 2 bases to trimming and J lost 3 bases; unmatched junction nucleotides: 7. Germline-derived CDR1 and CDR2 are LGHDT and YNNKEL (reference sequence). This CDR3 is 15 amino acids long. The CDR3 coding sequence is TGTGCCAGCAGCCAACCAGGGGGTAAAGGCTACGAGCAGTACTTC. Translating it yields CASSQPGGKGYEQYF.

The sample holds one count of this clone. The V and J genes are TRBV27 and TRBJ1-6; D not certain. V was cut by 6 bases and J by 2 bases, with 8 bases left in between. Germline V gene lookup returns CDR1 MNHEY and CDR2 SMNVEV (reference sequence). This CDR3 is built from 14 residues. The CDR3 region has the DNA TGTGCCAGCAGGATACAGCCCTATAATTCACCCCTCCACTTT. The encoded protein is CASRIQPYNSPLHF.

This clone was counted once. The chain uses TRBV19 and TRBJ1-1, with TRBD1 matching over 7 bases. This CDR3 spans 14 amino acids. From germline, CDR1 is LNHDA and CDR2 SQIVND (reference sequence). V lost 7 bases to trimming and J lost 5 bases; unmatched junction nucleotides: 10. The CDR3: CASMLGGEGTEAFF. As DNA, the CDR3 is TGTGCCAGTATGCTAGGGGGCGAGGGGACTGAAGCTTTCTTT.

The rearrangement uses TRBV5-1 and TRBJ2-5; the match to TRBD2 covers 7 bases. The germline gives CDR1 SGHRS, CDR2 YFSETQ. Unmatched junction bases numbered 4, after V lost 0 bases and J lost 2 bases. The CDR3 is 15 residues long. CDR3 residues: CASSLGGGGQETQYF. The CDR3, as DNA: TGCGCCAGCAGCTTGGGGGGCGGGGGTCAAGAGACCCAGTACTTC.

This clone was seen a single time. The rearrangement joins TRBV7-9 to TRBJ2-5, with TRBD1 as a possible D gene (6 bases). V was shortened by 3 bases and J by 5 bases, with 13 bases between the two germline ends. Germline loops: CDR1 SEHNR, CDR2 FQNEAQ (reference sequence). This CDR3 is 14 amino acids long. The CDR3 sequence: CASSLGAGTETQYF. Here the CDR3 DNA reads TGTGCCAGCAGCTTGGGGGCAGGAACGGAGACCCAGTACTTC.

The chain joins TRBV3-1 (or the pseudogene TRBV3-2) to TRBJ2-1; D gene unclear. From germline, CDR1 is LGHDT and CDR2 YNNKEL (reference sequence). The CDR3 runs to 13 residues. With 2 bases removed from V and 6 bases from J, the gap between germline ends came to 8 bases. This CDR3 reads CASSQSPPNEQFF. The CDR3 DNA is TGTGCCAGCAGCCAAAGCCCCCCCAATGAGCAGTTCTTC.

V and J are TRBV3-1 (or the pseudogene TRBV3-2) and TRBJ1-3; D remains unclear. V lost 2 bases and J 1 base, leaving 3 bases between the germline ends. The CDR3 loop spans 13 amino acids. Germline loops: CDR1 LGHDT, CDR2 YNNKEL (reference sequence). The CDR3 spells CASSQYSGNTIYF. The CDR3, as DNA: TGTGCCAGCAGCCAATATTCTGGAAACACCATATATTTT.

V usage is TRBV3-1 (or the pseudogene TRBV3-2) and J usage is TRBJ1-2; 8 bases are shared with TRBD1. V was pared by 1 base and J by 5 bases, with 6 bases of the junction left unmatched. Germline CDR1 LGHDT, CDR2 YNNKEL (reference sequence). The CDR3 is 15 residues long. The CDR3 bases are TGTGCCAGCAGCCAAGGCCCCGGGACAGGATATGGCTACACCTTC. This translates into CASSQGPGTGYGYTF.

The V gene is TRBV11-3, the J gene TRBJ2-1; D possibly corresponds to TRBD2 (5 bases). Trimming removed 2 bases from V and 15 bases from J, with 20 bases in between. Germline CDR1 SGHNT, CDR2 YENEEA. The CDR3 totals 14 residues. In DNA, the CDR3 is TGTGCCAGCAGCTTATTCTGGTGGCGGGTTCCCTCGTTCTTC. It encodes CASSLFWWRVPSFF.

This clone appeared once. The V and J genes are TRBV3-1 (or the pseudogene TRBV3-2) and TRBJ2-1; TRBD2 agrees at 12 bases. CDR1 and CDR2 from the germline V gene are LGHDT and YNNKEL (reference sequence). Trimming at V came to 1 base and at J to 12 bases, leaving 13 bases not matched to a gene. The length of the CDR3 is 17 residues. The DNA for the CDR3 is TGTGCCAGCAGCCAAGCATCACTAGCGGGGGGCCTCTCCGGGCAGTTCTTC. Amino acid sequence: CASSQASLAGGLSGQFF.

V is TRBV28 and J is TRBJ1-2, with TRBD1 matching 7 bases. CDR3 length: 16 amino acids. V was clipped by 6 bases and J by 5 bases; unmatched bases: 15. In germline, CDR1 is MDHEN, CDR2 SYDVKM. The CDR3 here is CASSISQGVRLYGYTF. The CDR3 nucleotides are TGTGCCAGCAGCATAAGCCAGGGGGTAAGGCTTTATGGCTACACCTTC.

CDR3 nucleotides: TGTGCCATCAGCCCCTGGGACAGCGTCTCTGGGGCCAACGTCCTGACTTTC. It specifies CAISPWDSVSGANVLTF. The chain links TRBV10-3 to TRBJ2-6; TRBD1 matches at 7 bases. CDR3 length: 17 residues. V was pared by 6 bases and J by 0 bases, with 8 bases of the junction left unmatched. Germline V gene data show CDR1 as ENHRY and CDR2 as SYGVKD.

The J gene is TRBJ2-5, the V gene TRBV9; 11 nucleotides match TRBD2. J was trimmed by 4 bases and V by 3 bases; bases with no gene match: 2. Germline values: CDR1 SGDLS, CDR2 YYNGEE. The CDR3 is 14 amino acids. The DNA of the CDR3 is TGTGCCAGCAGCGCCGGGACTAGCGGAGAGACCCAGTACTTC. Its protein is CASSAGTSGETQYF.

The rearrangement joins TRBV27 to TRBJ2-3; TRBD2 matches 11 bases. V was pared by 6 bases and J by 4 bases, with 12 bases of the junction left unmatched. The CDR3 consists of 17 residues. Germline CDR1 and CDR2: MNHEY and SMNVEV (reference sequence). The CDR3 nucleotides are TGTGCCAGCAGCCTTTTGGGGGCTAGCGGGGGGCCAGATACGCAGTATTTT. Translated: CASSLLGASGGPDTQYF.

The V and J genes are TRBV3-1 (or the pseudogene TRBV3-2) and TRBJ1-1; maybe TRBD1 (5 bases). V lost 2 bases, J lost 7 bases, and 11 bases lay in between. Germline CDR1 is LGHDT and CDR2 is YNNKEL (reference sequence). The CDR3 has 13 residues. The CDR3 nucleotides read TGTGCCAGCAGCCAATCGGAGGGGTATGAAGCTTTCTTT. Translation: CASSQSEGYEAFF.

This rearrangement joins TRBV5-5 to TRBJ2-7, with 10 bases identical to TRBD1. CDR1 and CDR2 (germline): SGHKS, YYEKEE (reference sequence). CDR3 size: 14 residues. V was clipped by 6 bases and J by 2 bases; unmatched bases: 5. DNA for the CDR3: TGTGCCAGCACCCGGACAGGGGGGGCCTACGAGCAGTACTTC. Its translation is CASTRTGGAYEQYF.

This chain links TRBV3-1 (or the pseudogene TRBV3-2) with TRBJ1-6; perhaps TRBD1 as D (5 bases). From germline, CDR1 is LGHDT and CDR2 YNNKEL (reference sequence). The CDR3 is made up of 14 amino acids. V lost 3 bases and J lost 8, with 11 bases in between. CDR3 sequence reads: CASSHTGFDSPLHF. DNA for the CDR3: TGTGCCAGCAGCCACACAGGATTTGATTCACCCCTCCACTTT.

This chain uses TRBV7-6 with TRBJ2-7; D is perhaps TRBD1 (5 bases). The CDR3 extends over 15 amino acids. Trimming shortened V by 1 base and J by 0 bases, and 10 bases separated the two germline ends. Germline-derived CDR1 and CDR2 are SGHVS and FNYEAQ. In DNA, the CDR3 is TGTGCCAGCAGCTTAGAACAGGCTAGCTCCTACGAGCAGTACTTC. Protein: CASSLEQASSYEQYF. The whole variable domain, filled in from reference TRBV7-6 and TRBJ2-7, reads GAGVSQSPRYKVTKRGQDVALRCDPISGHVSLYWYRQALGQGPEFLTYFNYEAQQDKSGLPNDRFSAERPEGSISTLTIQRTEQRDSAMYRCASSLEQASSYEQYFGPGTRLTVT.

The gene calls are TRBV10-2 and TRBJ2-1; the D gene is possibly TRBD2 (5 bases). From germline, CDR1 is WSHSY and CDR2 SAAADI. The CDR3 runs 15 residues. The V end was cut by 0 bases, the J end by 4 bases, with 10 bases between. The CDR3 nucleotides are TGCGCCAGCAGTGAGTCGCCGGGGTCATACAATGAGCAGTTCTTC. This translates into CASSESPGSYNEQFF.

The V gene is TRBV19, the J gene TRBJ2-1, with D perhaps matching TRBD1 (6 bases). The CDR3 loop spans 16 amino acids. Trimming left V 0 bases short and J 4 bases short, with 13 bases between. CDR1 LNHDA and CDR2 SQIVND come from the germline V gene (reference sequence). CDR3 sequence: CASSIDLGALYNEQFF. The CDR3 coding sequence is TGTGCCAGTAGTATAGATTTGGGGGCACTGTACAATGAGCAGTTCTTC.

CDR3 amino acids: CASRAGTLNQPQHF. CDR3 in DNA: TGTGCCAGCAGGGCCGGGACACTTAATCAGCCCCAGCATTTT. V usage is TRBV6-5 and J usage is TRBJ1-5; D might be TRBD1 (6 bases). Trimming shortened V by 6 bases and J by 4 bases, and 13 bases separated the two germline ends. Looked up from germline, CDR1 is MNHEY and CDR2 is SVGAGI. The CDR3 is made up of 14 amino acids.

This sequence joins TRBV10-1 and TRBJ2-3; TRBD2 aligns across 15 bases. The CDR3 extends over 19 amino acids. In germline, CDR1 is WNHNN, CDR2 SYGVQD (reference sequence). V was clipped by 2 bases and J by 1 base; unmatched bases: 7. DNA for the CDR3: TGCGCCAGCAGTGAGGGACTAGCGGGGGGGGGTGTCGGCACAGATACGCAGTATTTT. Translation: CASSEGLAGGGVGTDTQYF.

The J gene is TRBJ2-2, the V gene TRBV5-1; 9 bases match TRBD1. The ends lost 4 bases at V and 4 bases at J; junction bases unmatched: 5. The CDR3 is made up of 15 amino acids. The germline V gene has CDR1 SGHRS and CDR2 YFSETQ. The CDR3 nucleotides read TGCGCCAGCAGCGTGGACAGGGGTGGCACCGGGGAGCTGTTTTTT. It yields the protein CASSVDRGGTGELFF.

The rearrangement links TRBV19 to TRBJ2-6; D call uncertain. Germline V CDR1 and CDR2: LNHDA, SQIVND (reference sequence). CDR3 length equals 13 residues. V was pared by 7 bases and J by 4 bases, with 8 bases between. The CDR3 reads CASKQVGANVLTF. The CDR3 nucleotides read TGTGCCAGTAAGCAGGTCGGGGCCAACGTCCTGACTTTC.

This rearrangement joins TRBV28 to TRBJ1-5, with D hard to call. The CDR3 runs to 15 residues. Germline CDR1 MDHEN, CDR2 SYDVKM. Trimming removed 3 bases from V and 3 bases from J, with 12 bases in between. Here the CDR3 DNA reads TGTGCCAGCAGTTTGGAGGGAATTCCCAATCAGCCCCAGCATTTT. Translating gives CASSLEGIPNQPQHF.

This rearrangement joins TRBV12-5 to TRBJ2-1, with 14 nucleotides matching TRBD2. Germline trimming cut 5 bases from V and 2 bases from J; bases unmatched to any gene: 5. Germline V lookup: CDR1 LGHNT, CDR2 FRNRAP. The CDR3 has 17 amino acids. In DNA form, the CDR3 reads TGTGCTAGTGGTAATGGGACTAGCGGGGGACCCTACAATGAGCAGTTCTTC. Protein product: CASGNGTSGGPYNEQFF.

The rearrangement joins TRBV6-2 or TRBV6-3 to TRBJ2-2; TRBD2 is a possible D gene (5 bases). The V end was cut by 3 bases, the J end by 3 bases, with 17 bases between. The length of the CDR3 is 17 residues. CDR1 is MNHEY and CDR2 is SVGEGT in the germline V gene. DNA of the CDR3: TGTGCCAGCAGTTATCGAGGAAGCGGAGCCCACACCGGGGAGCTGTTTTTT. Its translation: CASSYRGSGAHTGELFF.

The genes are TRBV19 and TRBJ1-4, with a tentative D call TRBD1 (5 bases). Between the trimmed V and J ends, which lost 7 bases and 6 bases, there was a span of 18 bases. The CDR3 spans 15 residues. Germline assignment: CDR1 LNHDA and CDR2 SQIVND (reference sequence). CDR3 DNA: TGTGCCAGTACCCTCCGCCAGCGGGGGGATGAAAAACTGTTTTTT. This gives the protein CASTLRQRGDEKLFF.